This T cell receptor beta chain was found in a study of ipilimumab plus nivolumab after autologous stem cell transplantation. The V end lost 0 bases, the J end lost 4 bases, and 13 bases lay between the germline ends. The CDR3 contains 16 residues. Per the germline V gene, CDR1 is SGHTA and CDR2 is FQGNSA. Produced via immunoSEQ multiplex PCR; TCRdb's table is partial and in-frame only. This table has 15,000 or so clones, about 86% appearing once. The chain has TRBV7-2 and TRBJ1-3; the D is unclear. This receptor was identified in a male donor with diffuse large B-cell lymphoma. The sequencing here drew on PBMCs, taken in a trial of ipilimumab plus nivolumab as post-transplant consolidation. The CDR3 DNA sequence: TGTGCCAGCAGCTTAGCCAGGATGGCAGCAGGAAACACCATATATTTT. Translation gives CASSLARMAAGNTIYF.